A single sample gave rise to the 20 T cell receptor beta chains below, sequenced in a study of blood T cells in healthy people across ages. Using a J-beta primer mix together with a sample-barcoded 5' primer, a second PCR was run for roughly 6 to 12 cycles. Via MiXCR, TCRdb re-called the 5' RACE reads, giving one row per CDR3 protein. The data contain approximately 1,000,000 distinct CDR3 sequences, under 45% of them singletons. Sequenced sample: blood. These receptors originate from a woman aged 60-70 years in good health.

The V and J genes are TRBV12-3 or TRBV12-4 and TRBJ1-1; TRBD1 matches 11 bases. The CDR3 length is 15 residues. J was trimmed by 4 bases and V by 1 base; bases with no gene match: 2. Written as DNA, the CDR3 is TGTGCCAGCAGTTTAGGGACAGGGGGCTTCACTGAAGCTTTCTTT. Translating it yields CASSLGTGGFTEAFF.

The chain is built from TRBV20-1 and TRBJ2-1; D perhaps matches TRBD2 (6 bases). The CDR3 totals 14 residues. Germline V gene sequence: CDR1 DFQATT, CDR2 SNEGSKA (reference sequence). With 6 bases removed from V and 9 bases from J, the gap between germline ends came to 21 bases. In DNA form, the CDR3 reads TGCAGTGCAAACTCTCCCGGGAGAAGGAGTGAGCAGTTCTTC. The encoded protein is CSANSPGRRSEQFF.

This clonotype was observed a few times. The CDR3 nucleotides read TGCAGCGTTGCGGGTAGGATAGCCTACGAGCAGTACTTC. Translating gives CSVAGRIAYEQYF. The genes are TRBV29-1 and TRBJ2-7; D is unresolved. The CDR3 covers 13 residues. Trimming took 4 bases from V and 2 from J, leaving 12 bases between them. Germline assignment: CDR1 SQVTM and CDR2 ANQGSEA.

This clonotype was counted once. This chain uses TRBV20-1 with TRBJ2-5; D gene unclear. CDR3 length equals 11 residues. Trimming pared 0 bases from V and 12 bases from J, leaving 11 bases between. Germline V lookup: CDR1 DFQATT, CDR2 SNEGSKA (reference sequence). CDR3 residues: CSARDPPLEYF. The CDR3 DNA reads TGCAGTGCTAGAGATCCCCCTCTGGAGTACTTC.

A word on this clonotype: Mismatch with germline at one junction end may stem from a read error. The rearrangement uses TRBV7-8 and TRBJ2-7; no clear D gene. With the DNA end fitting TRBJ2-5 better, the J assignment may be wrong. In germline, CDR1 is SGHVS, CDR2 FQNEAQ. The CDR3 length is 12 residues. CDR3 in amino acids: CTSSFPRETQYF. The CDR3 nucleotides are TGTACCAGCAGCTTCCCCCGGGAGACCCAGTACTTC.

The chain uses TRBV12-3 or TRBV12-4 and TRBJ2-7, with TRBD1 as a possible D gene (6 bases). This CDR3 is 13 amino acids long. The V and J ends lost 6 bases and 6 bases respectively, with 15 bases between them. The DNA of the CDR3 is TGTGCCAGCAGCCACACAGGGATGTCCGAGCAGTACTTC. Translating it yields CASSHTGMSEQYF.

This rearrangement joins TRBV14 to TRBJ2-5; no clear D gene. Germline loops: CDR1 SGHDN, CDR2 FVKESK. V was trimmed by 1 base and J by 1 base, leaving 19 bases between them. CDR3 length: 18 residues. The CDR3 sequence is CASSQGGDGGPIQETQYF. The CDR3 region has the DNA TGTGCCAGCAGCCAAGGAGGAGACGGCGGCCCAATCCAAGAGACCCAGTACTTC.

The chain uses TRBV3-1 and TRBJ1-2; D possibly corresponds to TRBD1 (5 bases). Looked up from germline, CDR1 is LGHDT and CDR2 is YNNKEL (reference sequence). Trimming took off 2 bases at V and 4 bases at J, with 17 bases between the two ends. CDR3 length: 16 amino acids. CDR3 nucleotide sequence: TGTGCCAGCAGCCAAAGATCGGGCGGGGCTGGCTATGGCTACACCTTC. Encoded protein: CASSQRSGGAGYGYTF.

This clonotype was observed a handful of times. The chain combines TRBV20-1 with TRBJ2-7, with 11 nucleotides matching TRBD1. Germline CDR1 is DFQATT and CDR2 is SNEGSKA (reference sequence). CDR3 size: 15 residues. After removal of 2 bases from V and 4 bases from J, the junction contained 7 bases not matched to a gene. CDR3 loop: CSARSRTGGAYEQYF. In DNA form, the CDR3 reads TGCAGTGCTAGATCTCGGACAGGGGGCGCTTACGAGCAGTACTTC.

The rearrangement joins TRBV28 to TRBJ2-7; 10 nucleotides align to TRBD2. This CDR3 spans 13 amino acids. Trimming removed 8 bases from V and 4 bases from J; junction bases left unmatched: 5. CDR1 and CDR2 (germline): MDHEN, SYDVKM. The CDR3 region is CASGAGGVYEQYF. The CDR3 coding sequence is TGTGCCAGCGGAGCGGGAGGGGTATACGAGCAGTACTTC.

CDR3 loop: CASSLAGLASHEQFF. In DNA form, the CDR3 reads TGTGCCAGCAGTTTAGCGGGACTAGCGAGTCATGAGCAGTTCTTC. V and J are TRBV12-3 or TRBV12-4 and TRBJ2-1, with TRBD2 identical over 10 bases. This CDR3 has 15 residues. V was clipped by 0 bases and J by 8 bases; unmatched bases: 4.

There are a few counts of this clonotype. The rearrangement links TRBV3-1 to TRBJ2-5; 8 bases are shared with TRBD2. TRBJ2-7 explains the end of the DNA better; the J call may be wrong. Germline CDR1 LGHDT, CDR2 YNNKEL (reference sequence). This CDR3 is built from 15 residues. The CDR3 loop reads CASSPISGTAYEQYF. CDR3 DNA: TGTGCCAGCAGCCCGATTAGCGGGACCGCCTACGAGCAGTACTTC.

The V and J genes are TRBV6-6 and TRBJ1-1; D is unresolved. The germline V gene has CDR1 MNHNY and CDR2 SVGAGI (reference sequence). The CDR3 has 13 residues. Trimming shortened V by 0 bases and J by 8 bases, and 10 bases separated the two germline ends. CDR3 protein: CASSYSGRREAFF. In nucleotides, the CDR3 is TGTGCCAGCAGTTACTCGGGTCGGAGAGAAGCTTTCTTT.

This clonotype was recorded only once. This chain connects TRBV7-2 to TRBJ2-7; no reliable D call. The CDR3 covers 12 residues. Germline assignment: CDR1 SGHTA and CDR2 FQGNSA. The V gene lost 4 bases and the J gene lost 9 bases, with 13 bases spanning the gap. This chain's CDR3 is CASSSDFSRQYF. The CDR3 bases are TGTGCCAGCAGCTCAGACTTCAGCAGGCAGTACTTC.

This clonotype was picked up a small number of times. The chain uses TRBV6-1 and TRBJ2-7; D unclear. Trimming took 5 bases from V and 4 from J, leaving 6 bases between them. Germline CDR1 is MNHNS and CDR2 is SASEGT. The CDR3 runs to 11 residues. Written as DNA, the CDR3 is TGTGCCAGCAGTCATATTTACGAGCAGTACTTC. This sequence encodes CASSHIYEQYF.

The CDR3 DNA sequence: TGTGCCAGCAGCTTAGATACTCACCCCTACGAGCAGTACTTC. Amino acids: CASSLDTHPYEQYF. The rearrangement uses TRBV7-2 and TRBJ2-7; D ambiguous. Looked up from germline, CDR1 is SGHTA and CDR2 is FQGNSA. This CDR3 comprises 14 residues. V gave up 1 base and J gave up 2 bases, with 9 bases separating them.

The genes are TRBV4-1 and TRBJ1-4; no firm D call. Looked up from germline, CDR1 is MGHRA and CDR2 is YSYEKL. V was trimmed by 3 bases and J by 5 bases, leaving 13 bases between them. The CDR3 is made up of 15 amino acids. CDR3 nucleotide sequence: TGCGCCAGCAGCCAGTCGGCGACCTTAAATGAAAAACTGTTTTTT. As protein: CASSQSATLNEKLFF.

This chain joins TRBV15 and TRBJ2-4; D is perhaps TRBD1 (5 bases). The J call is in doubt because the DNA end fits TRBJ2-7 better. From germline, CDR1 is LNHNV and CDR2 YYDKDF (reference sequence). The CDR3 extends over 13 amino acids. The CDR3 DNA reads TGTGCCACCAGCAGCCACAGGTATGGCGAGCAGTACTTC. It translates to CATSSHRYGEQYF.

The gene calls are TRBV20-1 and TRBJ2-3; 9 bases are a match to TRBD2. This CDR3 has 16 residues. Trimming took 0 bases from V and 6 from J; bases not matched to a gene: 10. From germline, CDR1 is DFQATT and CDR2 SNEGSKA (reference sequence). The CDR3 here is CSAREGLAGWSDTQYF. The CDR3 coding sequence is TGCAGTGCTAGAGAAGGTCTAGCGGGATGGTCGGATACGCAGTATTTT.

This clonotype was observed a few times. The CDR3 nucleotides are TGCAGTGCTAGGGGACTAGCGGGAGGTGCGGGGTCCTACAATGAGCAGTTCTTC. It yields the protein CSARGLAGGAGSYNEQFF. The rearrangement joins TRBV20-1 to TRBJ2-1; TRBD2 aligns across 15 bases. Germline V gene data show CDR1 as DFQATT and CDR2 as SNEGSKA (reference sequence). Trimming removed 3 bases from V and 1 base from J; junction bases left unmatched: 7. The CDR3 contains 18 residues.